The subject of this entry is one T cell receptor beta chain. Between the trimmed V and J ends, which lost 6 bases and 0 bases, there was a span of 11 bases. The CDR3 has 15 residues. Looked up from germline, CDR1 is MNHNS and CDR2 is SASEGT. The data originate from a study of shared clonotypes between healthy human individuals. At deep level, the assay was performed. Original methodology: Filtering differed, since immunoSEQ gave only junction sequences and no quality scores. Sequenced by immunoSEQ multiplex PCR; TCRdb stores in-frame clones only, minus some. From that table come the V and J calls and clone size; the DNA was used to work out D and trimming. Among 450,000 to 500,000 clones, roughly 80% were seen once, and the ten largest hold approximately 12%.

The V and J genes are TRBV6-1 and TRBJ2-2; perhaps TRBD1 as D (5 bases). Sequenced sample: PBMCs. This TCR was sampled from a woman in her thirties or forties in good health. Some clones in this sample may be carry-over from other donors' samples. The CDR3: CASRKTVTNTGELFF. CDR3 coding DNA: TGTGCCAGCAGGAAGACAGTTACGAACACCGGGGAGCTGTTTTTT.